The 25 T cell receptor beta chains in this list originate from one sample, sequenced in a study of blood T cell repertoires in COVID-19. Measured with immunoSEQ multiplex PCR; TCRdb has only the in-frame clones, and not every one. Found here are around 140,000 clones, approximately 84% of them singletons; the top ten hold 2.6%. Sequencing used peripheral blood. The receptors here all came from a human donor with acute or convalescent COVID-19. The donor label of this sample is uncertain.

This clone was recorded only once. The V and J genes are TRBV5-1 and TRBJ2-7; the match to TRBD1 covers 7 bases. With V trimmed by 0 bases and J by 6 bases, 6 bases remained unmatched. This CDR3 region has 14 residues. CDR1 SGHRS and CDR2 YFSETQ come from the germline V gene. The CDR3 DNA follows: TGCGCCAGCAGCTTGGGACAGGGTTTCGCCGAGCAGTACTTC. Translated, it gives CASSLGQGFAEQYF. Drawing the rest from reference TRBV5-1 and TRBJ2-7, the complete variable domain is KAGVTQTPRYLIKTRGQQVTLSCSPISGHRSVSWYQQTPGQGLQFLFEYFSETQRNKGNFPGRFSGRQFSNSRSEMNVSTLELGDSALYLCASSLGQGFAEQYFGPGTRLTVT.

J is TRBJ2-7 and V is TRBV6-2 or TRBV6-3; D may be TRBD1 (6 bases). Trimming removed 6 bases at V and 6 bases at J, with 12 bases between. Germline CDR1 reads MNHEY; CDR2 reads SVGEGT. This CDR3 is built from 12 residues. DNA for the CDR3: TGTGCCAGCAGCTCAGGGGTTACCGAGCAGTACGTC. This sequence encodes CASSSGVTEQYV.

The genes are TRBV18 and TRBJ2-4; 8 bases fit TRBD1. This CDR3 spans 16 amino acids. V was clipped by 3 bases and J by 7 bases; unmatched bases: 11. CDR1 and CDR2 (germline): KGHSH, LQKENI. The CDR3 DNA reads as TGTGCCAGCTCACCGCCCTCGGACAGGGTCTTTAACATTCAGTACTTC. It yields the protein CASSPPSDRVFNIQYF.

CDR3: CASSLVGTGLSGNTIYF. For the CDR3, the DNA is TGTGCCAGCAGCTTAGTTGGGACAGGACTGTCTGGAAACACCATATATTTT. The chain carries TRBV7-2 and TRBJ1-3, with TRBD1 identical over 8 bases. V shed 1 base, J shed 1 base, and the junction held 6 bases outside the gene matches. This CDR3 contains 17 residues. Germline assignment: CDR1 SGHTA and CDR2 FQGNSA.

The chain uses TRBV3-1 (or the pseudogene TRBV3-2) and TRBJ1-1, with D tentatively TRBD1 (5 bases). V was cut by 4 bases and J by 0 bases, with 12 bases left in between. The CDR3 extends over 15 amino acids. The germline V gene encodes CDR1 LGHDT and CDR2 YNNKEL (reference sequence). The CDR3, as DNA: TGTGCCAGCAGCCCCCTTGGACATTTGAACACTGAAGCTTTCTTT. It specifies CASSPLGHLNTEAFF.

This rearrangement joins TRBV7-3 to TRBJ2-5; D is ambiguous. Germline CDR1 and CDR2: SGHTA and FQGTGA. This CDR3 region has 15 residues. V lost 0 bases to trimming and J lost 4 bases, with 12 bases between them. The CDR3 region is CASSLTSSTGETQYF. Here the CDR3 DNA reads TGTGCCAGCAGCTTAACGAGTAGTACCGGAGAGACCCAGTACTTC.

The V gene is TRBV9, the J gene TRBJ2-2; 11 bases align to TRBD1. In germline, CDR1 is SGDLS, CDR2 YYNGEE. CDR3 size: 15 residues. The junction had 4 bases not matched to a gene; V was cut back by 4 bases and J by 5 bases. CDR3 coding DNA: TGTGCCAGCAGCCCGTGGGACAGGGGGACCGGGGAGCTGTTTTTT. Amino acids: CASSPWDRGTGELFF.

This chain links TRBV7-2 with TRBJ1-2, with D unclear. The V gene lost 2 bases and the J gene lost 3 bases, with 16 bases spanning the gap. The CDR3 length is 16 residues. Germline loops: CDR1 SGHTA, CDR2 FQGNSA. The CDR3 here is CASSLNARGGHYGYTF. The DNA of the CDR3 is TGTGCCAGCAGCTTAAACGCCCGAGGAGGGCACTATGGCTACACCTTC.

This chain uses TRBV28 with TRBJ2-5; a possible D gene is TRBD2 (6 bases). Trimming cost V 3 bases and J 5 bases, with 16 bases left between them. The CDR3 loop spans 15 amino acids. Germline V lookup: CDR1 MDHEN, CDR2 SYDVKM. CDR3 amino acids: CASSFSAGSSETQYF. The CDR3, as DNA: TGTGCCAGCAGTTTTAGCGCGGGGAGTAGCGAGACCCAGTACTTC. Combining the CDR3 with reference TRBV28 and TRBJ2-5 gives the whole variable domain DVKVTQSSRYLVKRTGEKVFLECVQDMDHENMFWYRQDPGLGLRLIYFSYDVKMKEKGDIPEGYSVSREKKERFSLILESASTNQTSMYLCASSFSAGSSETQYFGPGTRLLVL.

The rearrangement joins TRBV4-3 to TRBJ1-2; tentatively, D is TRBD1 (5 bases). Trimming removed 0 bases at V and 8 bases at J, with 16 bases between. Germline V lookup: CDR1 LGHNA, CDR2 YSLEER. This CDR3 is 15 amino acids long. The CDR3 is CASSQDGRGGLGYTF. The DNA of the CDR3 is TGCGCCAGCAGCCAAGATGGGCGGGGGGGACTGGGCTACACCTTC.

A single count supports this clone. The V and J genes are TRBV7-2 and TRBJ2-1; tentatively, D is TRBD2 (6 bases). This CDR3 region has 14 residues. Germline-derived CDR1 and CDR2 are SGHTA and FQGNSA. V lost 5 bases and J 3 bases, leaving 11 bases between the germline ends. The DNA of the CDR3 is TGTGCCAGCAGCAACCGGGACTTCTACAATGAGCAGTTCTTC. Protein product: CASSNRDFYNEQFF.

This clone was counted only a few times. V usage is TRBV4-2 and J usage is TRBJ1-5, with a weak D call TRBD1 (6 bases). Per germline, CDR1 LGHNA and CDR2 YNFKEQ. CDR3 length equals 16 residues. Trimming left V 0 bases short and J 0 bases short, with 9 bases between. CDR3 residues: CASSQDTGSSNQPQHF. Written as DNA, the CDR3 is TGTGCCAGCAGCCAAGATACAGGGAGTAGCAATCAGCCCCAGCATTTT.

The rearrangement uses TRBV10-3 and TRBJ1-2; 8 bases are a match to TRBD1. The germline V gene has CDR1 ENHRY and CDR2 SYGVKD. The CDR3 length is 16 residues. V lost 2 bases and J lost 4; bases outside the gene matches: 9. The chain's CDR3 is CAISEIDRGGIYGYTF. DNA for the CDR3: TGTGCCATCAGTGAGATAGACAGGGGCGGAATCTATGGCTACACCTTC.

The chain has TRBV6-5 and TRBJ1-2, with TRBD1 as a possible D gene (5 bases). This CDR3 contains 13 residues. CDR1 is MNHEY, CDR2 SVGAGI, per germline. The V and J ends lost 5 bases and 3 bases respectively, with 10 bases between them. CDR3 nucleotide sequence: TGTGCCAGCAGTCCCCAAGGGGACTATGGCTACACCTTC. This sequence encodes CASSPQGDYGYTF.

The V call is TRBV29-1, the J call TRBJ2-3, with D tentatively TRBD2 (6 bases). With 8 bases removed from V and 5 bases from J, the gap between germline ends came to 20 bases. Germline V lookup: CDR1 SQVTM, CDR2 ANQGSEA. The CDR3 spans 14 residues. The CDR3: CSLRAGTYGDTQYF. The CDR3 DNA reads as TGCAGCCTAAGGGCCGGGACTTACGGAGATACGCAGTATTTT.

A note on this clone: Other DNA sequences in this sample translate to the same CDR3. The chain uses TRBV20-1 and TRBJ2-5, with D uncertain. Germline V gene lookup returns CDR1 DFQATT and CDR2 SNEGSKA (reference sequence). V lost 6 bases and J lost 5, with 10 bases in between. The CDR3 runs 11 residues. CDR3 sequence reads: CSALAGETQYF. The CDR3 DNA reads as TGCAGTGCCTTGGCCGGGGAGACCCAGTACTTC.

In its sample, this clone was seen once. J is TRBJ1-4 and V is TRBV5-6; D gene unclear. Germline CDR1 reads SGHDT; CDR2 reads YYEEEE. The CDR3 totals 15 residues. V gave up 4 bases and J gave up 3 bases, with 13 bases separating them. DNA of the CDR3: TGTGCCAGCAGCCTTACCACATATGCTAATGAAAAACTGTTTTTT. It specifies CASSLTTYANEKLFF.

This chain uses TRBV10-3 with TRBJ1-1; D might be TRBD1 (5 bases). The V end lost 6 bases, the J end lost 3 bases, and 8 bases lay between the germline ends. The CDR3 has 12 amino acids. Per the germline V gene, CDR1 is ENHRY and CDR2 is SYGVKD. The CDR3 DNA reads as TGTGCCATCAGGGCCAGGGACACTGAAGCTTTCTTT. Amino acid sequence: CAIRARDTEAFF.

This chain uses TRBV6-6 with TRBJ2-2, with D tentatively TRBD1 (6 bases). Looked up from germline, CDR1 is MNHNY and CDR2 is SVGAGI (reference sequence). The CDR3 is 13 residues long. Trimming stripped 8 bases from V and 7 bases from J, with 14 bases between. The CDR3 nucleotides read TGTGCCAGCTGCAGGGGCCATAACGGGGAGCTGTTTTTT. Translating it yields CASCRGHNGELFF.

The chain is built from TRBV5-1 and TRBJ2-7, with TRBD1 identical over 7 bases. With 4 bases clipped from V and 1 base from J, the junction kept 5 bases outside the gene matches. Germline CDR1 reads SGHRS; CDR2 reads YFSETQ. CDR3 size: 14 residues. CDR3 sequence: CASSPGTVSYEQYV. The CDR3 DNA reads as TGCGCCAGCAGCCCCGGGACAGTGTCCTACGAGCAGTACGTC.

The CDR3 here is CASSSTSGSPDTQYF. The DNA for the CDR3 is TGCGCCAGCAGCTCGACTAGCGGGAGTCCAGATACGCAGTATTTT. The genes are TRBV5-1 and TRBJ2-3; TRBD2 matches at 12 bases. This CDR3 comprises 15 residues. In germline, CDR1 is SGHRS, CDR2 YFSETQ. Trimming cost V 3 bases and J 4 bases; bases outside gene matches: 3.

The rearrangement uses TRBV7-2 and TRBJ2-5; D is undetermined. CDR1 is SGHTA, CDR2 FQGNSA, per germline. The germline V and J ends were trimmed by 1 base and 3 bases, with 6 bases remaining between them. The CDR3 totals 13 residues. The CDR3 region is CASSLGSEETQYF. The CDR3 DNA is TGTGCCAGCAGCTTAGGAAGCGAAGAGACCCAGTACTTC.

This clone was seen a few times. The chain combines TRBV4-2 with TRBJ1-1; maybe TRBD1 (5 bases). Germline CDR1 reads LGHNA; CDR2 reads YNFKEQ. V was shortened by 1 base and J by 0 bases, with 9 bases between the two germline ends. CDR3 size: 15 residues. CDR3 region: CASSQVAGMNTEAFF. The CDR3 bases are TGTGCCAGCAGCCAAGTAGCAGGGATGAACACTGAAGCTTTCTTT.

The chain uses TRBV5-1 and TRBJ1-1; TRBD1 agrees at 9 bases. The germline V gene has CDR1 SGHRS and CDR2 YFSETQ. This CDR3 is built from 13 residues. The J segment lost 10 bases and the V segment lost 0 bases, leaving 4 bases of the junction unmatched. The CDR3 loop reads CASSLGTGEVAFF. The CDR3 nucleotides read TGCGCCAGCAGCTTGGGGACAGGGGAAGTAGCTTTCTTT.

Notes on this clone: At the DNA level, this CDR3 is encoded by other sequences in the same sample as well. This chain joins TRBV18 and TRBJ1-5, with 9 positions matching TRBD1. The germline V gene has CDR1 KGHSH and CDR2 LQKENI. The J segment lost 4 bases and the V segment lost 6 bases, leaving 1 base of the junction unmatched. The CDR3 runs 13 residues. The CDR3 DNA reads TGTGCCAGCTCCGGGACAGGGAATCAGCCCCAGCATTTT. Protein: CASSGTGNQPQHF.